Presented here are 27 T cell receptor beta chains from one specimen sequenced in a study of siplizumab effects on memory and regulatory T cells. Using immunoSEQ multiplex PCR, the repertoire was profiled, and TCRdb retains in-frame clones only, with some absent. Among 110,000 or so clones, around 90% were seen once, and the ten largest hold around 0.73%. Sequenced: Tregs sorted from blood. The source is a human donor in good health.

This chain joins TRBV6-5 and TRBJ1-1; tentative D call: TRBD1 (6 bases). Trimming took 6 bases from V and 1 from J, leaving 12 bases between them. Germline V gene lookup returns CDR1 MNHEY and CDR2 SVGAGI. The CDR3 is made up of 14 amino acids. CDR3 nucleotides: TGTGCCAGCAGCTTACTACAGGGGAACACTGAAGCTTTCTTT. Its protein is CASSLLQGNTEAFF.

The CDR3 loop reads CASSGGRNTIYF. The CDR3, as DNA: TGTGCCAGCAGTGGGGGTCGGAACACCATATATTTT. The chain is built from TRBV6-1 and TRBJ1-3; no firm D call. Germline CDR1 and CDR2: MNHNS and SASEGT. V was trimmed by 4 bases and J by 7 bases, leaving 8 bases between them. The CDR3 spans 12 residues.

The chain couples TRBV6-6 to TRBJ2-1; 7 bases line up with TRBD2. The CDR3 is made up of 16 amino acids. V shed 7 bases, J shed 16 bases, and the junction held 25 bases outside the gene matches. Germline CDR1 MNHNY, CDR2 SVGAGI (reference sequence). CDR3 residues: CASILSWVGLESQTFF. As DNA, the CDR3 is TGTGCCAGCATTTTATCATGGGTCGGACTAGAATCACAGACATTCTTC.

This clone has just one count. The chain has TRBV25-1 and TRBJ1-2; tentatively, D is TRBD1 (6 bases). This CDR3 spans 11 amino acids. Germline CDR1 is MGHDK and CDR2 is SYGVNS. Trimming pared 5 bases from V and 8 bases from J, leaving 9 bases between. The CDR3 region is CASSKGVGYTF. The CDR3 bases are TGTGCCAGCAGTAAGGGGGTAGGCTACACCTTC.

The V call is TRBV29-1, the J call TRBJ1-1, with D maybe TRBD1 (6 bases). The CDR3 spans 13 residues. The V gene's germline CDR1 is SQVTM and CDR2 ANQGSEA. Trimming pared 4 bases from V and 4 bases from J, leaving 13 bases between. For the CDR3, the DNA is TGCAGCGTTGTGGGAAACAGGGTCACTGAAGCTTTCTTT. Encoded protein: CSVVGNRVTEAFF.

The chain is built from TRBV29-1 and TRBJ1-2, with a possible D match to TRBD1 (6 bases). The CDR3 contains 11 residues. Germline V gene lookup returns CDR1 SQVTM and CDR2 ANQGSEA. The germline V and J ends were trimmed by 6 bases and 8 bases, with 13 bases remaining between them. CDR3 sequence reads: CSVGAAYGYTF. CDR3 DNA sequence: TGCAGCGTGGGGGCGGCTTACGGCTACACCTTC.

The J gene is TRBJ1-3, the V gene TRBV6-5; D is unclear. The CDR3 totals 14 residues. The V end was cut by 6 bases, the J end by 4 bases, with 13 bases between. The germline V gene encodes CDR1 MNHEY and CDR2 SVGAGI. The chain's CDR3 is CASSRLDMGNTIYF. The CDR3 nucleotides are TGTGCCAGCAGCAGACTCGATATGGGAAACACCATATATTTT.

The chain carries TRBV5-1 and TRBJ2-3; 10 nucleotides match TRBD1. The CDR3 spans 14 residues. V gave up 4 bases and J gave up 4 bases; unmatched junction bases: 3. CDR1 and CDR2 from the germline V gene are SGHRS and YFSETQ. CDR3 nucleotides: TGCGCCAGCAGCCTGGGACAGGGGCCAGATACGCAGTATTTT. It codes for CASSLGQGPDTQYF.

This sequence joins TRBV30 and TRBJ1-3; D not resolved. CDR3 length equals 15 residues. Germline V lookup: CDR1 GTSNPN, CDR2 SVGIG (reference sequence). V lost 0 bases and J 2 bases, leaving 11 bases between the germline ends. CDR3 loop: CAWSVPGNTGNTIYF. The CDR3 DNA is TGTGCCTGGAGTGTACCCGGAAATACTGGAAACACCATATATTTT.

The table lists this clone with a count of one. The genes are TRBV6-1 and TRBJ1-2; TRBD1 agrees at 7 bases. This CDR3 has 15 amino acids. V was pared by 3 bases and J by 4 bases, with 8 bases of the junction left unmatched. In germline, CDR1 is MNHNS, CDR2 SASEGT. As DNA, the CDR3 is TGTGCCAGCAGTGATTATTCAGGGGGGGTCTATGGCTACACCTTC. Translated, it gives CASSDYSGGVYGYTF.

The chain couples TRBV6-5 to TRBJ2-7, with 8 bases that match TRBD2. Germline-derived CDR1 and CDR2 are MNHEY and SVGAGI. Losses at the gene ends were 0 bases for V and 2 bases for J; bases not matched to a gene: 3. This CDR3 is 15 amino acids long. Written as DNA, the CDR3 is TGTGCCAGCAGTTACTCGCCGGGACTAGCCTACGAGCAGTACTTC. Its protein is CASSYSPGLAYEQYF.

V gene TRBV7-2 combines with J gene TRBJ1-6; 7 positions match TRBD1. Unmatched junction bases numbered 3, after V lost 1 base and J lost 3 bases. The germline V gene encodes CDR1 SGHTA and CDR2 FQGNSA. The CDR3 sequence is 16 residues long. The CDR3 loop is CASSLVPGGYNSPLHF. CDR3 bases: TGTGCCAGCAGCTTAGTCCCAGGGGGCTATAATTCACCCCTCCACTTT. Supplemented by reference TRBV7-2 and TRBJ1-6, the full variable domain reads GAGVSQSPSNKVTEKGKDVELRCDPISGHTALYWYRQSLGQGLEFLIYFQGNSAPDKSGLPSDRFSAERTGGSVSTLTIQRTQQEDSAVYLCASSLVPGGYNSPLHFGNGTRLTVT.

The V and J genes are TRBV6-5 and TRBJ1-3; 7 bases are shared with TRBD1. The CDR3 extends over 15 amino acids. J lost 4 bases, V lost 6 bases, and 9 bases had no gene match. The germline gives CDR1 MNHEY, CDR2 SVGAGI. The CDR3 region is CASSRQGASGNTIYF. In DNA form, the CDR3 reads TGTGCCAGCAGCCGACAGGGCGCGAGCGGAAACACCATATATTTT.

The gene calls are TRBV18 and TRBJ1-2; D remains unclear. Trimming left V 3 bases short and J 5 bases short, with 10 bases between. The CDR3 runs to 13 residues. CDR1 KGHSH and CDR2 LQKENI come from the germline V gene. The CDR3 reads CASSPIGVYGYTF. The CDR3 region has the DNA TGTGCCAGCTCACCCATTGGAGTTTATGGCTACACCTTC.

The rearrangement joins TRBV29-1 to TRBJ2-7, with TRBD1 matching over 10 bases. The CDR3 length is 13 residues. The junction had 7 bases not matched to a gene; V was cut back by 6 bases and J by 5 bases. Germline V gene data show CDR1 as SQVTM and CDR2 as ANQGSEA. The CDR3 region has the DNA TGCAGCGTGCTGCGGGACAGGGGCCACGAGCAGTACTTC. Translation: CSVLRDRGHEQYF.

A word on this clone: This sample also contains other DNA sequences that code for the same CDR3. The chain links TRBV5-1 to TRBJ1-1; no reliable D call. Trimming removed 2 bases from V and 1 base from J, with 6 bases in between. The CDR3 sequence is 13 residues long. Germline CDR1 is SGHRS and CDR2 is YFSETQ. The CDR3 reads CASSFIGNTEAFF. The CDR3 region has the DNA TGCGCCAGCAGCTTTATTGGGAACACTGAAGCTTTCTTT.

J is TRBJ1-1 and V is TRBV5-1, with D unclear. V gave up 4 bases and J gave up 0 bases, with 7 bases separating them. The germline gives CDR1 SGHRS, CDR2 YFSETQ. The CDR3 covers 13 residues. In DNA form, the CDR3 reads TGCGCCAGCAGCCGGTCTCTGAACACTGAAGCTTTCTTT. It specifies CASSRSLNTEAFF.

CDR3 sequence (DNA): TGTGCCAGCAGCATCGACAGGGAGCAGTTCTTC. It translates to CASSIDREQFF. The chain links TRBV5-4 to TRBJ2-1; D possibly corresponds to TRBD1 (6 bases). Germline values: CDR1 SGHNT, CDR2 YYREEE (reference sequence). V lost 4 bases and J lost 10, with 9 bases in between. There are 11 residues in the CDR3.

Comments on this clone: At one end the junction does not follow the germline gene, possibly because of a read error. The rearrangement joins TRBV7-2 to TRBJ1-4; D gene ambiguous. CDR3 length equals 13 residues. Germline values: CDR1 SGHTA, CDR2 FQGNSA. DNA of the CDR3: TGTGCCAGCAGCTTAGATAGCCCGTCGAGACGAGTTTTT. This gives the protein CASSLDSPSRRVF.

This chain connects TRBV6-1 to TRBJ1-3; 9 nucleotides match TRBD1. The CDR3 totals 15 residues. J was trimmed by 3 bases and V by 8 bases; bases with no gene match: 8. Germline lookup yields CDR1 MNHNS and CDR2 SASEGT. This CDR3 reads CASRGGTGFGNTIYF. The CDR3, as DNA: TGTGCCAGCCGAGGGGGGACAGGGTTTGGAAACACCATATATTTT.

This chain joins TRBV5-1 and TRBJ1-1; a possible D gene is TRBD1 (5 bases). The CDR3 runs to 13 residues. Germline V CDR1 and CDR2: SGHRS, YFSETQ. The germline V and J ends were trimmed by 0 bases and 12 bases, with 15 bases remaining between them. This chain's CDR3 is CASSLDRGREPFF. The CDR3 DNA follows: TGCGCCAGCAGCTTGGATAGGGGACGTGAGCCTTTCTTT.

This rearrangement joins TRBV6-4 to TRBJ1-1; 7 nucleotides agree with TRBD1. After removal of 5 bases from V and 5 bases from J, the junction contained 8 bases not matched to a gene. Germline V CDR1 and CDR2: MRHNA, SNTAGT. The CDR3 spans 14 residues. CDR3 amino acids: CASSRQGRGTEAFF. CDR3 DNA sequence: TGTGCCAGCAGTCGACAGGGTCGGGGGACTGAAGCTTTCTTT.

V gene TRBV7-9 combines with J gene TRBJ2-5; no clear D gene. CDR1 and CDR2 (germline): SEHNR, FQNEAQ (reference sequence). Trimming cost V 0 bases and J 2 bases, with 10 bases left between them. The CDR3 runs 15 residues. The CDR3 loop reads CASSLAMGVQETQYF. As DNA, the CDR3 is TGTGCCAGCAGCTTAGCGATGGGTGTACAAGAGACCCAGTACTTC.

The rearrangement uses TRBV7-3 and TRBJ2-1; D may correspond to TRBD1 or TRBD2 (5 bases each). V was clipped by 3 bases and J by 5 bases, with 8 bases between them. This CDR3 comprises 13 residues. CDR1 and CDR2 (germline): SGHTA, FQGTGA. The CDR3 DNA sequence: TGTGCCAGCAGCTTCGGGACCCACAATGAGCAGTTCTTC. Protein sequence: CASSFGTHNEQFF.

The chain employs TRBV5-1 and TRBJ2-5; D uncertain. This CDR3 region has 13 residues. V lost 7 bases, J lost 4 bases, and 14 bases lay in between. Germline V gives CDR1 SGHRS, CDR2 YFSETQ. Here the CDR3 DNA reads TGCGCCAGCGTACGGACGGGTGGAGAGACCCAGTACTTC. The encoded protein is CASVRTGGETQYF.

V gene TRBV7-9 combines with J gene TRBJ1-1; D call uncertain. Germline CDR1 SEHNR, CDR2 FQNEAQ (reference sequence). This CDR3 is built from 13 residues. The V and J ends lost 6 bases and 4 bases respectively, with 12 bases between them. The CDR3 region has the DNA TGTGCCAGCAGAAGGAGTTGGGGCACTGAAGCTTTCTTT. It codes for CASRRSWGTEAFF.

The chain carries TRBV19 and TRBJ2-7; D is ambiguous. Germline CDR1 LNHDA, CDR2 SQIVND (reference sequence). The CDR3 runs 13 residues. V lost 1 base, J lost 3 bases, and 7 bases lay in between. The CDR3 DNA reads as TGTGCCAGTAGTATAGTGGGTTTCTACGAGCAGTACTTC. Its translation: CASSIVGFYEQYF.